A single count supports the clone carrying this TCR beta chain. Germline V gene sequence: CDR1 MNHEY, CDR2 SVGAGI. The CDR3 covers 14 residues. Trimming removed 5 bases from V and 2 bases from J, with 12 bases in between. The data stem from a study of blood T cell repertoires in COVID-19. In the study overall: Samples came from the United States, Italy and Spain, spanning acute and convalescent COVID-19. The cDNA or gDNA used as material had been derived from T cells, B-cell-depleted T cells, or PBMCs.

Authors' processing steps: Reference gene primer amplification gave nucleated cell count estimates. The method was immunoSEQ multiplex PCR; TCRdb's version includes in-frame clones alone and lacks a portion of them. V and J calls and clone size come straight from that table; D and trimming were deduced from the DNA. Found here are 210,000 or so clones, roughly nine tenths of them singletons; the top ten hold 2.2%. This TCR came from a woman aged 45 to 65 with acute or convalescent COVID-19. Sequenced: peripheral blood. This sequence joins TRBV6-5 and TRBJ1-2; no clear D gene. In DNA, the CDR3 is TGTGCCAGCAGTCCGCCCCGGGAAAACTATGGCTACACCTTC. This gives the protein CASSPPRENYGYTF.